This paragraph covers one T cell receptor beta chain sequence. This CDR3 is 14 amino acids long. Germline assignment: CDR1 SGDLS and CDR2 YYNGEE. V gave up 4 bases and J gave up 6 bases, with 14 bases separating them. This entry belongs to a study of T cell changes during pregnancy in multiple sclerosis. The table came from immunoSEQ multiplex PCR; TCRdb's copy has only in-frame clones and leaves some out. The profile shows under 130,000 clones, roughly nine tenths of them singletons. The origin of this receptor is a female donor with multiple sclerosis, enrolled in a pregnancy study. Sample: peripheral blood, taken after pregnancy. J is TRBJ2-1 and V is TRBV9, with a tentative D call TRBD2 (5 bases). The DNA of the CDR3 is TGTGCCAGCAGCTGGGCCGGAGGAGTCAATGAGCAGTTCTTC. Protein product: CASSWAGGVNEQFF. Full variable domain (missing parts from reference TRBV9 and TRBJ2-1): DSGVTQTPKHLITATGQRVTLRCSPRSGDLSVYWYQQSLDQGLQFLIQYYNGEERAKGNILERFSAQQFPDLHSELNLSSLELGDSALYFCASSWAGGVNEQFFGPGTRLTVL.